This is a list of T cell receptor beta chains from one sample in a study of cytomegalovirus exposure and HLA in healthy donors. The table came from immunoSEQ multiplex PCR; TCRdb's copy has only in-frame clones and leaves some out. The profile shows about 34,000 clones, 60% to 70% of them singletons. Sample: PBMCs. The receptors derive from a man aged 35 to 55 in good health and CMV-seropositive. Each CDR3 is given with its conserved first and last residue. The D gene is left open where the match is weak. Clone size is shown for a subset of rows, as once, few, many or a class of expanded clone.

size,V,J,D,CDR3,DNA
.,TRBV19,TRBJ2-2,TRBD1,CASSIDQGGLNTGELFF,TGTGCCAGTAGTATAGATCAAGGGGGCCTGAACACCGGGGAGCTGTTTTTT
.,TRBV5-6,TRBJ2-5,TRBD1,CASSGLTGSVETQYF,TGTGCCAGCAGCGGCCTGACAGGGTCTGTTGAGACCCAGTACTTC
few,TRBV25-1,TRBJ2-7,.,CASIGEWSYEQYF,TGTGCCAGCATCGGGGAGTGGTCCTACGAGCAGTACTTC
.,TRBV14,TRBJ2-7,.,CASSQGRGLPYEQYF,TGTGCCAGCAGCCAAGGCAGGGGTTTACCCTACGAGCAGTACTTC
.,TRBV27,TRBJ2-3,TRBD2,CASSSLTSGGAKDTQYF,TGTGCCAGCAGTTCCCTGACTAGCGGGGGGGCAAAAGATACGCAGTATTTT
.,TRBV11-2,TRBJ2-7,TRBD2,CASSRNPASGVYEQYF,TGTGCCAGCAGCCGCAACCCGGCTAGCGGGGTTTACGAGCAGTACTTC
.,TRBV6-1,TRBJ1-2,.,CASSSGRLPNYGYTF,TGTGCCAGCAGTTCGGGGAGGCTACCAAACTATGGCTACACCTTC
.,TRBV19,TRBJ1-1,.,CASSTTGGGGAAFF,TGTGCCAGTAGTACCACTGGAGGAGGGGGGGCAGCTTTCTTT
.,TRBV10-3,TRBJ2-3,.,CAISDRTDTQYF,TGTGCCATCAGTGACCGGACAGATACGCAGTATTTT
.,TRBV11-3,TRBJ2-3,.,CASSLAFTDTQYF,TGTGCCAGCAGCTTAGCGTTCACAGATACGCAGTATTTT
.,TRBV7-8,TRBJ2-1,TRBD2,CASSLRFAGGQYNEQFF,TGTGCCAGCAGCTTGAGGTTCGCGGGGGGGCAGTACAATGAGCAGTTCTTC
.,TRBV2,TRBJ1-6,.,CASSTTGLENSPLHF,TGTGCCAGCAGTACCACAGGGTTGGAAAATTCACCCCTCCACTTT
.,TRBV19,TRBJ2-2,TRBD2,CASLAGTNTGELFF,TGTGCCAGCCTAGCGGGGACGAACACCGGGGAGCTGTTTTTT
.,TRBV27,TRBJ1-3,.,CASSPGIGNTIYF,TGTGCCAGCAGCCCAGGTATAGGAAACACCATATATTTT
.,TRBV5-1,TRBJ1-4,.,CASSLSGRSNEKLFF,TGCGCCAGCAGCTTATCCGGGAGGAGTAATGAAAAACTGTTTTTT
once,TRBV2,TRBJ2-7,TRBD2,CASSVDSFGTSGGLHYEQYF,TGTGCCAGCAGTGTAGACAGCTTCGGGACTAGCGGGGGATTACACTACGAGCAGTACTTC
.,TRBV9,TRBJ2-4,TRBD2,CASSTPGLENIQYF,TGTGCCAGCAGTACTCCCGGACTAGAAAACATTCAGTACTTC
.,TRBV12-5,TRBJ1-1,.,CASGLAQDRLGALNTGAFF,TGTGCTAGTGGTTTGGCGCAAGACAGGTTGGGCGCTCTGAACACTGGAGCTTTCTTT
.,TRBV11-2,TRBJ2-3,.,CASSLGRAGPSTDTQYF,TGTGCCAGCAGCTTAGGTAGAGCGGGTCCTAGCACAGATACGCAGTATTTT
.,TRBV28,TRBJ1-2,TRBD1,CASSLSGTGTIYGYTF,TGTGCCAGCAGTTTATCCGGGACAGGGACGATCTATGGCTACACCTTC
few,TRBV6-5,TRBJ1-3,.,CATLSVRGNTIYF,TGTGCCACCCTATCGGTACGGGGAAACACCATATATTTT
.,TRBV27,TRBJ2-3,TRBD2,CASSLTSGGAIPDTQYF,TGTGCCAGCAGTTTAACTAGCGGGGGGGCCATTCCAGATACGCAGTATTTT
few,TRBV30,TRBJ1-4,TRBD1,CAWSHPTGSGEKLFF,TGTGCCTGGAGTCATCCGACAGGGTCTGGGGAAAAACTGTTTTTT
.,TRBV7-9,TRBJ2-1,.,CASSDDRRTYNEQFF,TGTGCCAGCAGCGACGACAGGAGGACCTACAATGAGCAGTTCTTC
.,TRBV7-2,TRBJ2-7,.,CASSLPGPFYEQYF,TGTGCCAGCAGCTTACCAGGCCCCTTCTACGAGCAGTACTTC
.,TRBV7-3,TRBJ1-2,TRBD1,CASSMTGGVDVGYTF,TGTGCCAGCAGCATGACAGGGGGGGTCGATGTTGGCTACACCTTC
once,TRBV27,TRBJ2-3,TRBD2,CASSLVSSGTGDTQYF,TGTGCCAGCAGTTTAGTGTCTAGCGGGACGGGGGATACGCAGTATTTT
few,TRBV5-4,TRBJ2-3,TRBD2,CAGKKRGDTDTQYF,TGTGCCGGAAAGAAGCGGGGGGACACAGATACGCAGTATTTT
few,TRBV7-2,TRBJ1-6,.,CASSLLSWGDSPLHF,TGTGCCAGCAGCTTATTATCTTGGGGGGATTCACCCCTCCACTTT
.,TRBV28,TRBJ2-7,TRBD2,CASSFPGLAGGEQYF,TGTGCCAGCAGTTTTCCGGGACTAGCGGGGGGCGAGCAGTACTTC
few,TRBV5-1,TRBJ2-2,TRBD2,CASRAPAGTGELFF,TGCGCCAGCAGGGCCCCAGCGGGAACCGGGGAGCTGTTTTTT
.,TRBV28,TRBJ2-2,TRBD2,CASRGRDSGGSGELFF,TGTGCCAGCAGGGGTCGGGATAGCGGGGGTTCAGGGGAGCTGTTTTTT
.,TRBV18,TRBJ2-3,TRBD1,CASSPERQGGTDTQYF,TGTGCCAGCTCACCGGAGAGACAGGGGGGGACAGATACGCAGTATTTT
.,TRBV9,TRBJ2-7,TRBD1,CASSVGTGNSYEQYF,TGTGCCAGCAGCGTAGGGACAGGGAACTCCTACGAGCAGTACTTC
.,TRBV5-4,TRBJ2-2,TRBD1,CASSNRDRDDTGELFF,TGTGCCAGCAGCAACCGGGACAGGGACGACACCGGGGAGCTGTTTTTT
.,TRBV5-1,TRBJ2-3,TRBD1,CASSFSGGPDTQYF,TGCGCCAGCAGCTTTTCAGGGGGCCCAGATACGCAGTATTTT
once,TRBV6-4,TRBJ2-3,TRBD1,CASSDGTGESDTQYF,TGTGCCAGCAGTGACGGGACAGGGGAATCAGATACGCAGTATTTT
.,TRBV5-4,TRBJ2-5,TRBD2,CASSPGGEKKTQYF,TGTGCCAGCAGCCCCGGGGGGGAGAAGAAGACCCAGTACTTC
.,TRBV19,TRBJ1-1,.,CASSISPNTEAFF,TGTGCCAGTAGTATAAGCCCGAACACTGAAGCTTTCTTT
few,TRBV4-1,TRBJ1-6,.,CASSQDKSSYNSPLHF,TGCGCCAGCAGCCAAGATAAGAGCTCCTATAATTCACCCCTCCACTTT
.,TRBV27,TRBJ1-5,.,CASSRGVNQPQHF,TGTGCCAGCAGTCGGGGGGTCAATCAGCCCCAGCATTTT